These T cell receptor beta chains were read from a single sample in a study of early T cells in non-severe SARS-CoV-2 infection. TCRdb passed the 5' RACE reads through MiXCR, listing each CDR3 protein once. There are some 88,000 distinct CDR3 sequences in the sample; around a sixth occur only once, and about 5% lies in the top ten. The sample consisted of whole blood, taken at baseline. These receptors all stem from an adult who was a healthcare worker with PCR-confirmed SARS-CoV-2 infection or an uninfected control (not recorded which). CDR3s include the opening cysteine and the closing phenylalanine or tryptophan. A D gene is named only where the DNA matches it firmly. Size tells how often a clone was seen (once, few, many) or the class of an expanded clone, and some rows leave it out.

D	size	V	J	length	CDR3
TRBD1	few	TRBV7-9	TRBJ2-7	16	CASSWGQAGGFDEQYF
NA	many	TRBV28	TRBJ1-2	11	CASSLQEGYTF
NA	few	TRBV6-5	TRBJ2-7	14	CASSKTGSKLEQYF
NA	NA	TRBV3-1	TRBJ2-1	14	CASSHVGGSNEQFF
NA	NA	TRBV7-6	TRBJ2-2	14	CASSFYSFDGELFF
TRBD2	many	TRBV12-3/TRBV12-4	TRBJ2-7	14	CASRSTSGSYEQYF
NA	few	TRBV6-5	TRBJ1-2	14	CASSYGGRGYGYTF
NA	NA	TRBV5-6	TRBJ2-3	13	CASSWERRGEQYF
NA	few	TRBV28	TRBJ2-2	13	CATLTFNTGELFF
TRBD2	NA	TRBV18	TRBJ2-1	15	CASSTAGATYNEQFF
TRBD1	NA	TRBV9	TRBJ1-3	16	CASSVLGQGAGNTIYF
NA	few	TRBV2	TRBJ2-3	13	CASSVETGDTQYF
TRBD1	many	TRBV19	TRBJ2-1	16	CASSGRQGASYNEQFF
NA	NA	TRBV6-5	TRBJ2-7	13	CASSYSRSGEQYF
NA	NA	TRBV12-3/TRBV12-4	TRBJ2-7	13	CASSLGGVGEQYF
TRBD1	NA	TRBV5-1	TRBJ1-1	14	CASRQGSMNTEAFF
NA	few	TRBV5-4	TRBJ2-1	13	CASSSDWAGEQFF
NA	many	TRBV29-1	TRBJ1-3	13	CSPQKFSGNTIYF
TRBD2	NA	TRBV7-2	TRBJ2-7	16	CASSSPTSGKPYEQYF
NA	NA	TRBV4-1	TRBJ2-5	11	CASSHLETQYF
NA	NA	TRBV24-1	TRBJ2-2	14	CATRGTTRTGELFF
TRBD1	NA	TRBV10-3	TRBJ2-2	14	CAIGGQGSIGELFF
NA	NA	TRBV28	TRBJ2-7	12	CASSLTTEGQYF
NA	few	TRBV6-6	TRBJ1-1	12	CASRAREVAAFF